The clone carrying this T cell receptor (beta chain) showed up just a few times. Data came from immunoSEQ multiplex PCR; TCRdb stores just in-frame clones and leaves some out. The sample consists of 170,000 or so clones, 90% of them appearing once. The data are from a study of T cell responses to AZD1222 COVID-19 vaccine. The CDR3 extends over 11 amino acids. Germline V gene data show CDR1 as SGHNT and CDR2 as YENEEA. V was clipped by 3 bases and J by 3 bases, with 2 bases between them. The material was peripheral blood, obtained on day 0 of AZD1222 vaccination. This clonotype originated in an adult in good health. The V gene is TRBV11-3, the J gene TRBJ1-1; D not certain. The CDR3 protein is CASSFDTEAFF. The CDR3 bases are TGTGCCAGCAGCTTCGACACTGAAGCTTTCTTT. The full variable domain, in which reference TRBV11-3 and TRBJ1-1 provide the parts outside the CDR3, is EAGVVQSPRYKIIEKKQPVAFWCNPISGHNTLYWYLQNLGQGPELLIRYENEEAVDDSQLPKDRFSAERLKGVDSTLKIQPAELGDSAVYLCASSFDTEAFFGQGTRLTVV.